Described below is a single TCR beta chain sequence and its context. The junction departs from germline at one end; a sequencing error may be responsible. Participants were aged about 18 to 100 years from 20 to 30 US areas. Two negative PCRs, clearance, or symptom resolution were required of recovered Cohort 3 donors. This CDR3 has 18 amino acids. CDR1 is SSHAT and CDR2 is FNYEAQ in the germline V gene (reference sequence). Method: immunoSEQ multiplex PCR; TCRdb's copy keeps in-frame clones and lacks some. The sample has about 310,000 clones, roughly 90% seen once. This sample is part of a study of blood T cell repertoires in COVID-19. At the level of the study: The United States, Italy and Spain provided the acute and convalescent COVID-19 samples. Sources were T cells, B-cell-depleted T cells, or PBMCs; the material itself was cDNA or gDNA.

The sample was PBMCs or T cells enriched from blood (not recorded which). This chain links TRBV7-7 with TRBJ1-3; D gene unclear. The receptor's source is a woman aged 30 to 39 who had recovered from COVID-19. CDR3 coding DNA: TGTGCTAGCAGCCCGGAGGAAGCGACGGGGTTCTCTGGAAACACCATATATTTT. Its protein is CASSPEEATGFSGNTIYF.